The clone carrying this TCR beta chain was recorded at least ten times. Its antigen is unknown. The germline CDR1 and CDR2 sequences are MDHEN and SYDVKM. V was trimmed by 3 bases and J by 8 bases, leaving 13 bases between them. There are 14 residues in the CDR3. This sample is part of a study of T-cell reconstitution after alpha-beta-depleted transplantation in children. Study-wide results and caveats: Among T cells one year after transplant, newly produced cells accounted for most counts and diversity.

Unique molecular identifiers were incorporated into the prepared TCRbeta library. TCRdb recomputed calls from the PCR reads with MiXCR, one row per CDR3 protein. The data show about 200,000 distinct CDR3 sequences, approximately 6.9% seen once. This clonotype originated in a boy younger than 10 with acute lymphoblastic leukemia, due to receive a stem cell transplant. The material sequenced was PBMCs, taken before TCRalphabeta/CD19-depleted stem cell transplant. The genes are TRBV28 and TRBJ1-4; D is possibly TRBD1 (5 bases). CDR3 protein: CASSLGPHWEKLFF. As DNA, the CDR3 is TGTGCCAGCAGTTTGGGGCCCCATTGGGAAAAACTGTTTTTT.